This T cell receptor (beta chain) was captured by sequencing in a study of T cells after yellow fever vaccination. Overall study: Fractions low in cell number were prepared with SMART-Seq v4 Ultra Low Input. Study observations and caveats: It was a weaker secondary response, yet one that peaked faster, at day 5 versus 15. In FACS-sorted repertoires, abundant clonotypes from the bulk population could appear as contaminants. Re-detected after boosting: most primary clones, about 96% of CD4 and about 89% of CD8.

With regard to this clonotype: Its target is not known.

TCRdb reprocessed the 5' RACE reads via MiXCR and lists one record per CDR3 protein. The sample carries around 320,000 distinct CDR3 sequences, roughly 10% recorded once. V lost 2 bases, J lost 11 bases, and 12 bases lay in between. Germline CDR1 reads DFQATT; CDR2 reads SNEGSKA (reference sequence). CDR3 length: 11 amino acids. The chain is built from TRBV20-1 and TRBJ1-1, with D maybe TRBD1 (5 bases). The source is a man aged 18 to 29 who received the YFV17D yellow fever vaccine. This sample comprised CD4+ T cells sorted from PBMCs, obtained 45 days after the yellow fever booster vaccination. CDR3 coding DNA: TGCAGTGCTAGAAGGCAGGGAAAGGCTTTCTTT. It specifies CSARRQGKAFF.